Listed below are T cell receptor beta chains from one sample, sequenced in a study of human T cells and chemical hapten exposure. Via MiXCR, TCRdb re-called the RACE reads, giving one row per CDR3 protein. The sample records approximately 320,000 distinct CDR3 sequences, 5% to 6.5% being singletons. This material consisted of whole blood, taken in connection with sensitization to the hapten diphenylcyclopropenone (DPC). The source of these receptors is a woman under 30 with alopecia areata. Some clones in this sample may be carry-over from other donors' samples. The CDR3 runs from the conserved cysteine through the conserved F or W. D genes are given only for firm matches. Expanded clones are given a class, and other clones once, few, many or no size at all.

>TRBV6-2/TRBV6-3|.|TRBJ1-2|TRBD1
TGTGCCAGCAGCCCCGGGACAGTTCACGACTACACCTTC
CASSPGTVHDYTF
>TRBV12-3/TRBV12-4|.|TRBJ1-2|.
TGTGCCAGCACCTCAGGGACCGTGAACTATGGCTACACCTTC
CASTSGTVNYGYTF
>TRBV6-2/TRBV6-3|.|TRBJ1-6|.
TGTGCCAGCACCTACAGGAGAAATTCACCCCTCCACTTT
CASTYRRNSPLHF
>TRBV12-3/TRBV12-4|.|TRBJ2-1|.
TGTGCCAGCACTTGGTCCAAAATCTCCTACAATGAGCAGTTCTTC
CASTWSKISYNEQFF
>TRBV5-6|few|TRBJ1-1|.
TGTGCCAGCAGCTTGGACCCGGCTAGGGCCACTGAAGCTTTCTTT
CASSLDPARATEAFF
>TRBV7-2|many|TRBJ1-5|.
TGTGCCAGCAGCTTAGACAAGCATTTT
CASSLDKHF
>TRBV18|.|TRBJ2-7|.
TGTGCCAGCTCACGGGACCGCCTCGAGCAGTACTTC
CASSRDRLEQYF
>TRBV20-1|.|TRBJ1-5|.
TGCAGTGCTAGAGATACTCTGGGGGGCGACAATCAGCCCCAGCATTTT
CSARDTLGGDNQPQHF
>TRBV6-4|few|TRBJ1-4|TRBD1
TGTGCCAGCAGTGAACCGGGACAGGGGATCCCATTTGAAAAACTGTTTTTT
CASSEPGQGIPFEKLFF
>TRBV27|.|TRBJ2-1|TRBD2
TGTGCCAGCAGTTTTCTCGGGACTAGCGGGGGGAAATACAATGAGCAGTTCTTC
CASSFLGTSGGKYNEQFF
>TRBV4-2|few|TRBJ2-7|TRBD1
TGTGCCAGCAGCCAAGCGACAGGGGGTTCCTACGAGCAGTACTTC
CASSQATGGSYEQYF
>TRBV7-6|.|TRBJ2-3|TRBD2
TGTGCCAGCAGCTTCAGCGGGACCTCTCGAGGCACAGATACGCAGTATTTT
CASSFSGTSRGTDTQYF
>TRBV12-3/TRBV12-4|few|TRBJ1-2|.
TGTGCCAGCAGAAAAGGGAAGGGCTATGGCTACACCTTC
CASRKGKGYGYTF
>TRBV6-5|.|TRBJ1-1|.
TGTGCCAGCAGTTCGACACGTAGGGCTTTCTTT
CASSSTRRAFF
>TRBV12-3/TRBV12-4|.|TRBJ1-2|.
TGTGCCAGCAGTTTACCGGGGCGAGGCTACACCTTC
CASSLPGRGYTF
>TRBV7-6|few|TRBJ1-2|.
TGTGCCAGCAGCTTAGATCCGGGGGCGCGTTTTGGCTACACCTTC
CASSLDPGARFGYTF
>TRBV27|few|TRBJ1-1|.
TGTGCCAGCAGTTCGGTCGAGAACACTGAAGCTTTCTTT
CASSSVENTEAFF
>TRBV20-1|few|TRBJ2-3|TRBD2
TGCAGTGCTAGAGTTGCGGGGGGGAGAGTCACAGATACGCAGTATTTT
CSARVAGGRVTDTQYF
>TRBV6-2/TRBV6-3|many|TRBJ2-7|TRBD1
TGTGCCAGCAGTCCCCGGACAGGGCGGCACGAGCAGTACTTC
CASSPRTGRHEQYF
>TRBV29-1|many|TRBJ1-5|.
TGCAGCGTTGAAACGGGAGGGGCCAGCAATCAGCCCCAGCATTTT
CSVETGGASNQPQHF
>TRBV29-1|many|TRBJ1-3|.
TGCAGCGTTGATGGCGCAAGCTCTGGAAACACCATATATTTT
CSVDGASSGNTIYF
>TRBV2|many|TRBJ2-3|.
TGTGCCAGCAGTGAAGTAGACGGAATTAGCACAGATACGCAGTATTTT
CASSEVDGISTDTQYF
>TRBV2|.|TRBJ1-5|.
TGTGCCAGCAGTGAGGGCTGGGTTCAGCCCCAGCATTTT
CASSEGWVQPQHF